The T cell receptor (beta chain) under discussion was sequenced for a study of OX40 agonist ivuxolimab in advanced cancers. At the level of the study: Patients' therapy was ivuxolimab, an antibody that acts as an agonist of OX40 (CD134). Broader study findings: Clonal expansion among partial responders at 0.1-3.0 mg/kg ranked near the lowest.

This CDR3 is built from 14 residues. V gave up 3 bases and J gave up 2 bases, with 11 bases separating them. The germline V gene has CDR1 SEHNR and CDR2 FQNEAQ (reference sequence). A word on this clone: Its specificity is not known.

Generated by immunoSEQ multiplex PCR, the TCRdb table keeps only in-frame clones and is missing some. The sample has 150,000 to 180,000 clones; approximately 94% are singletons. The TCR was taken from an adult with an advanced solid tumor such as melanoma, head and neck, liver or kidney cancer. V usage is TRBV7-9 and J usage is TRBJ2-7; no clear D. Sequenced material: CD4+ or CD8+ T cells sorted from blood, taken in a trial of the OX40 agonist ivuxolimab. The CDR3 loop is CASSLTDGPYEQYF. CDR3 in DNA: TGTGCCAGCAGCTTGACCGACGGTCCCTACGAGCAGTACTTC.